The 5 T cell receptor beta chains reported below all come from one sample, sequenced in a study of cytomegalovirus exposure and HLA in healthy donors. PCR involved 60 Vbeta and 13 Jbeta primers. TCRdb's table, derived via immunoSEQ multiplex PCR, lists solely in-frame clones and lacks some. The table has tens of thousands of clones, 79% seen once. The sample was PBMCs. These receptors were taken from a man between 25 and 39 years old in good health and CMV-seronegative.

The CDR3 DNA is TGCAGCGTTGAGCAACAGTACAGCCCCCCTGAAGCTTTCTTT. It is translated as CSVEQQYSPPEAFF. This rearrangement joins TRBV29-1 to TRBJ1-1; D not resolved. CDR3 length equals 14 residues. Deletions cut 3 bases from V and 6 bases from J, with 17 bases between. CDR1 SQVTM and CDR2 ANQGSEA come from the germline V gene.

The J gene is TRBJ2-7, the V gene TRBV6-1, with TRBD2 as a possible D gene (5 bases). Germline CDR1 is MNHNS and CDR2 is SASEGT. The CDR3 is 15 residues long. V lost 4 bases and J 5 bases, leaving 18 bases between the germline ends. CDR3 coding DNA: TGTGCCAGCAGTGGCCCCGCGGGTGAGTGGAACGAGCAGTACTTC. Its translation: CASSGPAGEWNEQYF.

This clone was found once. The V call is TRBV19, the J call TRBJ2-7, with unresolved D. V was pared by 3 bases and J by 3 bases, with 12 bases between. Germline V lookup: CDR1 LNHDA, CDR2 SQIVND (reference sequence). The CDR3 extends over 14 amino acids. CDR3 amino acids: CASSMGLNSYEQYF. The CDR3 region has the DNA TGTGCCAGTAGTATGGGTTTAAACAGCTACGAGCAGTACTTC.

This chain links TRBV5-1 with TRBJ2-7; 11 bases fit TRBD2. The V and J ends lost 4 bases and 1 base, in that order; junction bases with no gene match: 4. Per germline, CDR1 SGHRS and CDR2 YFSETQ. This CDR3 has 15 residues. The CDR3 DNA reads TGCGCCAGCAGCCTCGGGACTAGCGGATCCTACGAGCAGTACTTC. Amino acid sequence: CASSLGTSGSYEQYF. The entire variable domain, with the rest obtained from reference TRBV5-1 and TRBJ2-7, is as follows: KAGVTQTPRYLIKTRGQQVTLSCSPISGHRSVSWYQQTPGQGLQFLFEYFSETQRNKGNFPGRFSGRQFSNSRSEMNVSTLELGDSALYLCASSLGTSGSYEQYFGPGTRLTVT.

The chain is built from TRBV30 and TRBJ1-6; unclear D gene. Trimming pared 0 bases from V and 0 bases from J, leaving 12 bases between. CDR3 length: 17 amino acids. CDR1 is GTSNPN, CDR2 SVGIG, per germline (reference sequence). The DNA of the CDR3 is TGTGCCTGGAGTGTATATAGACTGAGCTCCTATAATTCACCCCTCCACTTT. This translates into CAWSVYRLSSYNSPLHF.